There are a few counts of the clone carrying this TCR beta chain. The entry originates in a study of T cells after yellow fever vaccination. V shed 0 bases and J shed 4 bases, with 10 bases lying between them. Germline CDR1 SGHRS, CDR2 YFSETQ. This CDR3 contains 14 residues. Using its own MiXCR run on the 5' RACE reads, TCRdb lists one record per CDR3 protein. This table holds about 94,000 distinct CDR3 sequences, about 8.4% found once. This clonotype was obtained from a man aged 18 to 29 who received the YFV17D yellow fever vaccine. The starting material was CD8+ T cells not binding an NS4B(214-222) dextramer, sorted from PBMCs, obtained more than 13 days after the first yellow fever vaccination. The rearrangement joins TRBV5-1 to TRBJ1-2; D is ambiguous. The CDR3 loop reads CASSLVGDSYGYTF. The CDR3, as DNA: TGCGCCAGCAGCTTGGTTGGGGATTCCTATGGCTACACCTTC.